This T cell receptor beta chain was sequenced for a study of siplizumab effects on memory and regulatory T cells. General study results and limits: Memory T cells appeared less diverse than naive cells, which seemed to contribute substantially to alloresponse. Naive-or-memory phenotypes were unassignable for roughly 80-95% of proliferating CD4+ or CD8+ clones.

The germline V and J ends were trimmed by 1 base and 9 bases, with 10 bases remaining between them. Germline CDR1 is SGHNT and CDR2 is YENEEA. The CDR3 runs 13 residues. Sequencing used immunoSEQ multiplex PCR; TCRdb keeps in-frame clones, though not all of them. This table holds about 120,000 clones, about 95% found once. As to this clone: Its target is not known.

This TCR came from a human donor in good health. The sample comprised non-Treg CD4+ T cells sorted from blood. The chain links TRBV11-3 to TRBJ2-1; no clear D gene. This CDR3 reads CASSLVAVGEQFF. The DNA for the CDR3 is TGTGCCAGCAGCTTAGTGGCAGTCGGTGAGCAGTTCTTC.